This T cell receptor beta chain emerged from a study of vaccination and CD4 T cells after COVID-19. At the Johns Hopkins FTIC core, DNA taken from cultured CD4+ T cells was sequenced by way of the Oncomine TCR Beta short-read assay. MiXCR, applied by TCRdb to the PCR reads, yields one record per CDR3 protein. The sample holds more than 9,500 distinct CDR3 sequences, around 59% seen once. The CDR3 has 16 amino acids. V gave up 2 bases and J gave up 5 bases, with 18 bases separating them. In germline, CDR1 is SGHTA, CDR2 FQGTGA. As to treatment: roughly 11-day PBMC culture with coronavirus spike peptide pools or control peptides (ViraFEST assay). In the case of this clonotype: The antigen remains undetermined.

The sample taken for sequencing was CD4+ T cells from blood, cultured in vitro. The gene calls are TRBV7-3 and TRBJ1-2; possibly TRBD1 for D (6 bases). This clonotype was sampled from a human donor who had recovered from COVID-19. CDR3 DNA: TGTGCCAGCAGCTTATCCCCCGGGGGCTTCCCTTATGGCTACACCTTC. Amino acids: CASSLSPGGFPYGYTF.